This T cell receptor beta chain was captured by sequencing in a study of low-dose radiotherapy and immunotherapy resistance in tumors (dated by TCRdb to between 2022 and 2023). Regarding the complete study: In Cohort 1, each fraction delivered 0.5 Gy every 2 weeks, and the prescribed total PTV dose was 6.5 Gy. Cyclophosphamide 200 mg/m2 was given intravenously every two weeks, one day before each radiation and immunotherapy administration. For Cohort 2, the dose was 1 Gy per fraction given every two weeks, adding up to 13 Gy in total across 26 weeks. Randomization of trial participants into treatment groups was not performed. Eight patients were included in the translational analysis: three from the first dose cohort and the first five from the second dose cohort. Nivolumab and ipilimumab were both given intravenously, with nivolumab at a 240 mg flat dose every two weeks and ipilimumab at 1 mg/kg every six weeks. Starting on cycle 1 day 1, patients took 300 mg of aspirin by mouth once daily for four cycles.

Reading the label with the study, this specimen's time point is: before trial treatment. Donors were enrolled in RACIN, a single-arm phase I dose-escalation trial combining nivolumab, ipilimumab, aspirin, low-dose cyclophosphamide and low-dose radiotherapy. Patients with advanced, TIL-negative solid tumors were considered eligible. TCRdb records Illumina HiSeq 2500 as the sequencer. First-strand cDNA was synthesized with Superscript III and a set of TRAV- and TRBV-specific primers, covering both TCRalpha and TCRbeta chains. An approximately 18-cycle PCR with Phusion amplified the TCRs, pairing a constant-region primer with the adapter that was attached to the V primers. Amplification of the isolated mRNA was done with the MessageAmp II aRNA Amplification Kit, which involved a roughly 17-hour in vitro transcription at 37 degrees C. The Dynabeads mRNA DIRECT Purification Kit was used to isolate the mRNA for TCR sequencing. Indexed Illumina adapters were added in a second Phusion PCR of roughly 26 cycles, after which AMPure XP beads were used to purify the products. In the paper's pipeline: Using custom Perl scripts, TCR sequences that encoded the same protein were pooled, out-of-frame sequences were dropped, and the abundance of each clonotype was calculated. TCR sequences supported by only a single read were excluded from analysis. The metrics used to describe the repertoires included Shannon entropy, Gini index, clonality, richness, and the frequency of TCRs shared between repertoires. Using fastp trimming at Q25 and MiXCR clonotype assembly, TCRdb reanalyzed the public sequencing data and kept in-frame beta chains. When rows share a CDR3 protein, they turn into one entry using the most common DNA and genes. None of the V and J calls come from the authors' own analysis; TCRdb made them. This sample has around 80,000 distinct CDR3 sequences in its table, and approximately 17% of those were observed once. 5.5% to 6% of the sample lies in the top ten.

Ends trimmed: V by 5 bases, J by 0 bases; bases unmatched to a gene: 6. The germline V gene (reference sequence) specifies SEHNR as CDR1 and FQNEAQ as CDR2. There are 15 amino acids in the CDR3, from cysteine to phenylalanine inclusive. Kept here is only the CDR3 DNA, which spans 45 bases and is read in frame from base 1. Ten or more counts support this clonotype. No cognate antigen has been identified for it. No per-base quality is available; no much larger clone lies one base away. The specimen comprised PBMCs, sampled before treatment. The sequence was obtained from a male donor with prostate cancer. The sequence joins TRBV7-9 to TRBJ2-5, and 7 junction bases match TRBD2. The nucleotide sequence is given as TGTGCCAGCAGCCCGACTAGCCTGTACCAAGAGACCCAGTACTTC. Its protein is CASSPTSLYQETQYF.